This TCR beta chain was recovered during a study of molecular identifiers for immune sequencing clone quantification. TCRdb reanalysed the PCR reads using MiXCR and keeps one entry per CDR3 protein. Found here are 250,000 to 400,000 distinct CDR3 sequences, roughly a fifth of them singletons; the top ten hold about 0.81%. Worth noting for this clonotype: The antigen is undetermined. A much bigger clone sits one base away, suggesting this may be a read error.

CDR3 size: 15 residues. Germline V gene data show CDR1 as MGHRA and CDR2 as YSYEKL. Points from the study as a whole: Barcode collisions between identical TCR molecules could shrink estimates of highly expanded clone sizes.

The specimen was naive CD8+ T cells from blood, with Jurkat cell RNA spiked in. Noted subset: FACS-sorted CD8+CD4-CCR7+CD45RA+ naive T cells. The receptor's source is a human donor in good health. Some libraries in this study had Jurkat cell RNA spiked in. The rearrangement uses TRBV4-1 and TRBJ2-3; D is unclear. The DNA for the CDR3 is TGCGCCAGCAGCCAAGCCAGTACTTTCACAGATACGCAGTGTTTT. Its protein product is CASSQASTFTDTQCF.